This T cell receptor (beta chain) stems from a study of OX40 agonist ivuxolimab in advanced cancers. About the study: Dose-escalation cases comprised hepatocellular carcinoma, melanoma, renal cell or head and neck cancer.

TCRdb keeps only in-frame clones here, not all; method: immunoSEQ multiplex PCR. The sample consists of about 93,000 clones, 85% to 95% of them appearing once. Trimming removed 4 bases from V and 10 bases from J, with 17 bases in between. This CDR3 region has 14 residues. CDR1 is LGHNA, CDR2 YSLEER, per germline. J is TRBJ2-1 and V is TRBV4-3, with D possibly matching TRBD2 (6 bases). This specimen consisted of CD4+ or CD8+ T cells sorted from blood, obtained in a trial of the OX40 agonist ivuxolimab. The sequence came from an adult with an advanced solid tumor such as melanoma, head and neck, liver or kidney cancer. The CDR3 region has the DNA TGCGCCAGCAGCCCAGTCCGGGGGTCGTACGAGCAGTTCTTC. The encoded protein is CASSPVRGSYEQFF.